A single sample is the source of the 28 T cell receptor beta chains below, sequenced in a study of blood T cell repertoires in COVID-19 (dated by TCRdb to the early 2020s). The library was built by means of the immunoSEQ multiplex PCR assay. TCRdb carries this immuneACCESS record with in-frame sequences only. Its versions omit some clonotypes, under half of them owing to an unresolved V gene in the studies checked, with the rest unexplained. The sample table records 130,000 to 150,000 clones; around 80% of these occur just once. The top ten hold roughly 6.5% of the sample. Sequencing was carried out using peripheral blood. These receptor sequences come from a human donor in a cohort sampled during active COVID-19.

This clone was seen only once. In the same sample, other DNA sequences code for this CDR3. This chain uses TRBV5-6 with TRBJ2-2; a possible D gene is TRBD1 (6 bases). Germline V gene lookup returns CDR1 SGHDT and CDR2 YYEEEE. There are 14 residues in the CDR3. The V end lost 3 bases, the J end lost 2 bases, and 8 bases lay between the germline ends. CDR3 in DNA: TGTGCCAGCAGCTGGGGACAAAACACCGGGGAGCTGTTTTTT. Encoded protein: CASSWGQNTGELFF.

The CDR3 DNA sequence: TGTGCCAGCAGCTTAACAGGTTTCTCCTACGAGCAGTACTTC. Amino acids: CASSLTGFSYEQYF. This sequence joins TRBV7-6 and TRBJ2-7, with D possibly matching TRBD1 (5 bases). V lost 2 bases and J 0 bases, leaving 8 bases between the germline ends. The germline CDR1 and CDR2 sequences are SGHVS and FNYEAQ. CDR3 length equals 14 residues.

V usage is TRBV7-2 and J usage is TRBJ2-7; TRBD2 agrees at 7 bases. Germline values: CDR1 SGHTA, CDR2 FQGNSA. This CDR3 is 14 amino acids long. J gave up 4 bases and V 3 bases, and 6 bases lay outside the gene matches. This chain's CDR3 is CASSLAGVGYEQYF. The CDR3, as DNA: TGTGCCAGCAGCTTGGCGGGAGTCGGGTACGAGCAGTACTTC.

The sample holds a few counts of this clone. The chain links TRBV28 to TRBJ1-1, with D maybe TRBD1 (6 bases). The CDR3 has 14 residues. Germline CDR1 is MDHEN and CDR2 is SYDVKM. V lost 9 bases, J lost 1 base, and 15 bases lay in between. CDR3 region: CASLPGTTNTEAFF. The DNA of the CDR3 is TGTGCCAGTCTCCCCGGGACAACGAACACTGAAGCTTTCTTT. The full variable domain, with the rest looked up from reference TRBV28 and TRBJ1-1, is DVKVTQSSRYLVKRTGEKVFLECVQDMDHENMFWYRQDPGLGLRLIYFSYDVKMKEKGDIPEGYSVSREKKERFSLILESASTNQTSMYLCASLPGTTNTEAFFGQGTRLTVV.

V usage is TRBV10-1 and J usage is TRBJ1-5, with a tentative D call TRBD1 (6 bases). The germline CDR1 and CDR2 sequences are WNHNN and SYGVQD (reference sequence). With 7 bases removed from V and 0 bases from J, the gap between germline ends came to 25 bases. There are 19 residues in the CDR3. As DNA, the CDR3 is TGCGCCAGCACCATCTCCCCTTGCCGGACAGCCGATAGCAATCAGCCCCAGCATTTT. It translates to CASTISPCRTADSNQPQHF.

The chain has TRBV11-1 and TRBJ2-1; D call uncertain. V dropped 1 base and J dropped 0 bases, with 10 bases sitting between them. The CDR3 runs 16 residues. Germline CDR1 SGHAT, CDR2 FQDESV (reference sequence). The DNA of the CDR3 is TGTGCCAGCAGCTTAGGCGGTTCTAGCTCCTACAATGAGCAGTTCTTC. It codes for CASSLGGSSSYNEQFF.

This clone was seen more than once but under ten times. The V call is TRBV20-1, the J call TRBJ2-5; maybe TRBD2 (5 bases). Trimming pared 3 bases from V and 5 bases from J, leaving 13 bases between. The CDR3 has 13 amino acids. CDR1 and CDR2 (germline): DFQATT, SNEGSKA (reference sequence). The DNA for the CDR3 is TGCAGTGCTAGTCTTGAGGGCCGGGAGACCCAGTACTTC. Encoded protein: CSASLEGRETQYF.

This clone occurred a few times. This chain links TRBV6-2 or TRBV6-3 with TRBJ1-6; weak D call: TRBD1 (5 bases). The CDR3 length is 17 residues. The V gene's germline CDR1 is MNHEY and CDR2 SVGEGT. Trimming left V 4 bases short and J 5 bases short, with 18 bases between. As DNA, the CDR3 is TGTGCCAGCAGTTCTTTGCGACGGGGGAAAGATAATTCACCCCTCCACTTT. Amino acid sequence: CASSSLRRGKDNSPLHF.

The V and J genes are TRBV4-1 and TRBJ2-7, with 7 bases identical to TRBD2. After removal of 4 bases from V and 0 bases from J, the junction contained 9 bases not matched to a gene. The CDR3 loop spans 16 amino acids. Germline V gene lookup returns CDR1 MGHRA and CDR2 YSYEKL. The CDR3 spells CASSPRMGGSSYEQYF. CDR3 nucleotide sequence: TGCGCCAGCAGCCCGCGGATGGGGGGGAGCTCCTACGAGCAGTACTTC.

In its sample, this clone was seen once. This chain connects TRBV10-3 to TRBJ2-3; unclear D gene. V was cut by 4 bases and J by 2 bases, with 10 bases left in between. CDR1 and CDR2 from the germline V gene are ENHRY and SYGVKD. CDR3 length: 14 residues. In DNA, the CDR3 is TGTGCCATCAGTGTACTACCGCCCACAGATACGCAGTATTTT. Residues: CAISVLPPTDTQYF.

CDR3 protein: CATSRDGSGGLQETQYF. CDR3 bases: TGTGCCACCAGCAGAGATGGTAGCGGGGGGCTACAAGAGACCCAGTACTTC. The rearrangement links TRBV15 to TRBJ2-5; TRBD2 aligns across 10 bases. Germline assignment: CDR1 LNHNV and CDR2 YYDKDF (reference sequence). This CDR3 contains 17 residues. Unmatched junction bases numbered 6, after V lost 0 bases and J lost 2 bases.

The rearrangement joins TRBV28 to TRBJ1-1; a weak D match, TRBD1 (6 bases). Trimming took off 7 bases at V and 1 base at J, with 16 bases between the two ends. In germline, CDR1 is MDHEN, CDR2 SYDVKM. CDR3 size: 15 residues. The CDR3 is CASTWGGGGNTEAFF. In DNA, the CDR3 is TGTGCCAGCACCTGGGGAGGGGGTGGGAACACTGAAGCTTTCTTT.

The chain uses TRBV6-6 and TRBJ2-1, with a weak D call TRBD1 (6 bases). With 0 bases removed from V and 6 bases from J, the gap between germline ends came to 15 bases. The V gene's germline CDR1 is MNHNY and CDR2 SVGAGI (reference sequence). CDR3 length: 16 amino acids. The CDR3 DNA sequence: TGTGCCAGCAGTTACTCCGTGGGGGCGGGCGGCAATGAGCAGTTCTTC. As protein: CASSYSVGAGGNEQFF.

The chain uses TRBV5-5 and TRBJ1-5, with TRBD1 as a possible D gene (5 bases). In germline, CDR1 is SGHKS, CDR2 YYEKEE (reference sequence). The CDR3 spans 16 residues. The germline V and J ends were trimmed by 0 bases and 1 base, with 11 bases remaining between them. CDR3: CASSLDPTASNQPQHF. The CDR3 DNA follows: TGTGCCAGCAGCTTGGACCCGACAGCAAGCAATCAGCCCCAGCATTTT.

The V call is TRBV28, the J call TRBJ2-5, with TRBD1 matching 8 bases. This CDR3 contains 15 residues. Per germline, CDR1 MDHEN and CDR2 SYDVKM. J was trimmed by 5 bases and V by 3 bases; bases with no gene match: 8. The CDR3 DNA reads as TGTGCCAGCAGTTTCGGTTCAGGGGGCGAGGAGACCCAGTACTTC. It yields the protein CASSFGSGGEETQYF.

This clone was counted a single time. CDR3 sequence reads: CASSHSGGDTGELFF. In DNA form, the CDR3 reads TGTGCCAGCAGCCACTCGGGGGGGGACACCGGGGAGCTGTTTTTT. This chain links TRBV4-2 with TRBJ2-2; 8 positions match TRBD2. V was clipped by 3 bases and J by 3 bases; unmatched bases: 3. The CDR3 consists of 15 residues. CDR1 is LGHNA, CDR2 YNFKEQ, per germline.

The chain is built from TRBV11-1 and TRBJ2-7; D is uncertain. The ends were cut back, 3 bases at V and 2 bases at J, with 11 bases in the middle. The CDR3 runs 14 residues. Per germline, CDR1 SGHAT and CDR2 FQDESV (reference sequence). CDR3 sequence (DNA): TGTGCCAGCAGCTTTTCCACTACTGCCTACGAGCAGTACTTC. This sequence encodes CASSFSTTAYEQYF.

The rearrangement links TRBV6-4 to TRBJ2-2; 13 nucleotides align to TRBD2. CDR3 length: 15 amino acids. CDR1 MRHNA and CDR2 SNTAGT come from the germline V gene. V was clipped by 6 bases and J by 5 bases; unmatched bases: 3. CDR3 bases: TGTGCCAGCAGCGAGGGACTAGCGGGGACCGGGGAGCTGTTTTTT. Residues: CASSEGLAGTGELFF.

The chain couples TRBV5-1 to TRBJ2-5; D is possibly TRBD1 (6 bases). This CDR3 has 13 amino acids. The germline V gene has CDR1 SGHRS and CDR2 YFSETQ. Trimming removed 5 bases at V and 2 bases at J, with 10 bases between. As DNA, the CDR3 is TGCGCCAGCAGGACCGGACAGCAAGAGACCCAGTACTTC. This translates into CASRTGQQETQYF. The variable domain in full, with the rest retrieved from reference TRBV5-1 and TRBJ2-5, is KAGVTQTPRYLIKTRGQQVTLSCSPISGHRSVSWYQQTPGQGLQFLFEYFSETQRNKGNFPGRFSGRQFSNSRSEMNVSTLELGDSALYLCASRTGQQETQYFGPGTRLLVL.

The CDR3 sequence: CASSLGWGPKNTEAFF. The CDR3, as DNA: TGCGCCAGCAGCTTGGGTTGGGGGCCCAAGAACACTGAAGCTTTCTTT. This chain uses TRBV5-1 with TRBJ1-1, with D perhaps TRBD1 (6 bases). CDR1 SGHRS and CDR2 YFSETQ come from the germline V gene. V was shortened by 0 bases and J by 1 base, with 13 bases between the two germline ends. The CDR3 is made up of 16 amino acids.

The chain has TRBV6-5 and TRBJ1-1; 7 bases match TRBD1. J was trimmed by 4 bases and V by 8 bases; bases with no gene match: 13. CDR1 and CDR2 from the germline V gene are MNHEY and SVGAGI. The length of the CDR3 is 15 residues. The CDR3 sequence: CASGTYRGVITEAFF. In nucleotides, the CDR3 is TGTGCCAGCGGTACCTACAGGGGCGTCATCACTGAAGCTTTCTTT.

This sequence joins TRBV2 and TRBJ2-3; 16 positions agree with TRBD2. CDR1 is SNHLY and CDR2 is FYNNEI in the germline V gene. This CDR3 comprises 17 residues. V lost 7 bases to trimming and J lost 5 bases; unmatched junction nucleotides: 9. CDR3: CASKGTSGGARGDTQYF. The CDR3 DNA reads as TGTGCCAGCAAGGGGACTAGCGGGGGGGCCAGGGGAGATACGCAGTATTTT. Full variable domain (outside the CDR3, taken from reference TRBV2 and TRBJ2-3): EPEVTQTPSHQVTQMGQEVILRCVPISNHLYFYWYRQILGQKVEFLVSFYNNEISEKSEIFDDQFSVERPDGSNFTLKIRSTKLEDSAMYFCASKGTSGGARGDTQYFGPGTRLTVL.

The chain carries TRBV11-2 and TRBJ2-2, with D tentatively TRBD1 (6 bases). V lost 7 bases, J lost 6 bases, and 15 bases lay in between. The CDR3 runs 14 residues. Germline CDR1 reads SGHAT; CDR2 reads FQNNGV. The CDR3 here is CASITDRMAGELFF. CDR3 bases: TGTGCCAGCATAACCGACAGGATGGCCGGGGAGCTGTTTTTT.

The chain is built from TRBV7-3 and TRBJ2-3; D uncertain. This CDR3 is built from 16 residues. Germline lookup yields CDR1 SGHTA and CDR2 FQGTGA. V was cut by 4 bases and J by 0 bases, with 14 bases left in between. The CDR3 loop reads CASSSLTRRSTDTQYF. CDR3 in DNA: TGTGCCAGCAGCTCCCTGACTCGCCGTAGCACAGATACGCAGTATTTT.

In this sample, this clone turned up a few times. The chain couples TRBV5-1 to TRBJ1-4; possible D gene TRBD1, 6 bases. This CDR3 is built from 14 residues. The V end lost 2 bases, the J end lost 8 bases, and 13 bases lay between the germline ends. Germline assignment: CDR1 SGHRS and CDR2 YFSETQ. The DNA for the CDR3 is TGCGCCAGCAGCTTAGAGGGGGAACCAGAAAAACTGTTTTTT. The encoded protein is CASSLEGEPEKLFF.

The rearrangement uses TRBV12-3 or TRBV12-4 and TRBJ2-7; tentatively, D is TRBD1 (5 bases). V gave up 5 bases and J gave up 6 bases, with 14 bases separating them. The CDR3 totals 13 residues. CDR3 sequence (DNA): TGTGCCAGCAGTCCTGGTAAGGGGCTCGAGCAGTACTTC. This encodes CASSPGKGLEQYF.

This sequence joins TRBV25-1 and TRBJ2-3; 8 bases match TRBD1. Germline V gene sequence: CDR1 MGHDK, CDR2 SYGVNS. J lost 3 bases, V lost 5 bases, and 4 bases had no gene match. The CDR3 runs to 14 residues. The CDR3 loop reads CASSPGGGTDTQYF. The CDR3 DNA is TGTGCCAGCAGTCCAGGGGGCGGAACAGATACGCAGTATTTT.

This clone was recorded only once. The DNA of the CDR3 is TGTGCCAGCAGCTACCAGGGGGCGGGCGGAAACACCATATATTTT. Its protein is CASSYQGAGGNTIYF. The chain links TRBV5-5 to TRBJ1-3; 8 nucleotides match TRBD1. This CDR3 spans 15 amino acids. J was trimmed by 4 bases and V by 3 bases; bases with no gene match: 6. CDR1 is SGHKS and CDR2 is YYEKEE in the germline V gene (reference sequence).